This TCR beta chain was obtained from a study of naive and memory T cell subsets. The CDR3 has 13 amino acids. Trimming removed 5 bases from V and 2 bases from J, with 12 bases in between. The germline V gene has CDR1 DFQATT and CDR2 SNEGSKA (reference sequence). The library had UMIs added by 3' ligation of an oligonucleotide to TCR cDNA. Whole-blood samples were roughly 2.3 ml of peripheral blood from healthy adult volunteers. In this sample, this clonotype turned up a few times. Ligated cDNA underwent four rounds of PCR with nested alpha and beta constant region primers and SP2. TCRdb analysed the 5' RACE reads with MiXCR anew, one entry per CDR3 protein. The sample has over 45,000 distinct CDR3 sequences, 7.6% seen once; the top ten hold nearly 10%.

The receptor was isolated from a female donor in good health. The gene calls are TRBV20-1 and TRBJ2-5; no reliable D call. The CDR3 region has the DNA TGCAGTGCTCCCCGTTTGGGGCAAGAGACCCAGTACTTC. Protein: CSAPRLGQETQYF.